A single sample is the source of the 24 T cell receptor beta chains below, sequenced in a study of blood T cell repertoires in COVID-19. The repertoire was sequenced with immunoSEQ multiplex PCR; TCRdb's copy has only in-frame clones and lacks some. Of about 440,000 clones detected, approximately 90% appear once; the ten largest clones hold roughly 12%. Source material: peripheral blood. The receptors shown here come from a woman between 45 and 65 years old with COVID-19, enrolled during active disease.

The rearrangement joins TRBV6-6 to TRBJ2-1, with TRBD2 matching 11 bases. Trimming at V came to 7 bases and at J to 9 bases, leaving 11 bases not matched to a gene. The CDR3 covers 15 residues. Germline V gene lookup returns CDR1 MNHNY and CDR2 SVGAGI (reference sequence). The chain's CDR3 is CASIPGGLAGGEQFF. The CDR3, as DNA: TGTGCCAGCATCCCTGGTGGCCTAGCGGGGGGTGAGCAGTTCTTC.

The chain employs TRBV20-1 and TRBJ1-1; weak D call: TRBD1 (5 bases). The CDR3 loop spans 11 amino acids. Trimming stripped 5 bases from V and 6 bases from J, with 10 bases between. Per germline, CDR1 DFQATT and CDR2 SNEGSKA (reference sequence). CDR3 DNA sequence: TGCAGTGCTGCAGGGTTGCCTGAAGCTTTCTTT. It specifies CSAAGLPEAFF.

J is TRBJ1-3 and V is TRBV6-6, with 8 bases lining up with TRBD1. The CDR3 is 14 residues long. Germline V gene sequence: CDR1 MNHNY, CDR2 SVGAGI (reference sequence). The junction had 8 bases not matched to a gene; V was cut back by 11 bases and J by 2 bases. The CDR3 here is CALSQGAAGNTIYF. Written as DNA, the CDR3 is TGTGCCCTAAGCCAGGGGGCGGCTGGAAACACCATATATTTT.

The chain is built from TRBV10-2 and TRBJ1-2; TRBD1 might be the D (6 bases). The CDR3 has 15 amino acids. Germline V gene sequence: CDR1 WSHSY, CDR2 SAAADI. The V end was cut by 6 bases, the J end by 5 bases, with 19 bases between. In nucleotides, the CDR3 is TGCGCCAGCAGGCAAGACAGCCCAAGGGGGTATGGCTACACCTTC. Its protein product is CASRQDSPRGYGYTF.

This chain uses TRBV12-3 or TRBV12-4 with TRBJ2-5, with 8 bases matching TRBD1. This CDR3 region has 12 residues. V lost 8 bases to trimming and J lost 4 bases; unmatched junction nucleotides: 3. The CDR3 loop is CASGTGGETQYF. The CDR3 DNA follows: TGTGCCAGCGGTACAGGGGGAGAGACCCAGTACTTC.

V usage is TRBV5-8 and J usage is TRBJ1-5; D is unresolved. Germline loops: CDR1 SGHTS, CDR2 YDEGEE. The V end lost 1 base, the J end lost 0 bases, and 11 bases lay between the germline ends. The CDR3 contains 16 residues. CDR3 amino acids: CASSLFGGYSNQPQHF. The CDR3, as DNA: TGTGCCAGCAGCTTGTTTGGCGGGTATAGCAATCAGCCCCAGCATTTT.

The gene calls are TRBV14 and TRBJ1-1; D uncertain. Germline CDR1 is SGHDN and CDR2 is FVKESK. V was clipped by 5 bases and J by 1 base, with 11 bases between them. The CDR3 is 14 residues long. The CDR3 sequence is CASSGELQNTEAFF. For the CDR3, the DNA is TGTGCCAGCAGCGGAGAACTCCAGAACACTGAAGCTTTCTTT.

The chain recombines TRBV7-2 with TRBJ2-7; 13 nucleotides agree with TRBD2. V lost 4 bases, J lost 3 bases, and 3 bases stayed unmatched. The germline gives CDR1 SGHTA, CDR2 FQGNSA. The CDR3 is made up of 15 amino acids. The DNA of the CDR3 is TGTGCCAGCAGCTCACGGACTAGCGGGAGCTACGAGCAGTACTTC. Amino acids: CASSSRTSGSYEQYF.

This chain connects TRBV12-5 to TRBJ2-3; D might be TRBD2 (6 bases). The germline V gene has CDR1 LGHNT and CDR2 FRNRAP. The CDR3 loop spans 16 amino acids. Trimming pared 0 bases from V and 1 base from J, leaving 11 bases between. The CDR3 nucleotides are TGTGCTAGTGGTTTGGTAACAGGAGGGGGCACAGATACGCAGTATTTT. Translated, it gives CASGLVTGGGTDTQYF.

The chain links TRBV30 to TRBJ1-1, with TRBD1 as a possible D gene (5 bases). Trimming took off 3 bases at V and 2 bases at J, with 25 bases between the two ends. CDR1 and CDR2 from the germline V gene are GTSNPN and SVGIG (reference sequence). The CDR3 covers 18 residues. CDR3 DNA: TGTGCCTGGAGAACCTTCACAGGTGATTTAATTCCCAACACTGAAGCTTTCTTT. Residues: CAWRTFTGDLIPNTEAFF.

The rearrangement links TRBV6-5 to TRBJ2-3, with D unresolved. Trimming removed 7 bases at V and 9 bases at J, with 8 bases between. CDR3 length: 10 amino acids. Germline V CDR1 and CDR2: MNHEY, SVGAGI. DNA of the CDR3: TGTGCCAGCAAGCCTGAGACGCAGTATTTT. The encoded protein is CASKPETQYF.

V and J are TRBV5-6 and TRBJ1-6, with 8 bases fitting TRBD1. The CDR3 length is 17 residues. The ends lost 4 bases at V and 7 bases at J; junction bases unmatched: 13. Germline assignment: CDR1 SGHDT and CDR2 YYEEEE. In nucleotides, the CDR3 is TGTGCCAGCAGCCCCCAGACAGGGGTAATTTGGAATTCACCCCTCCACTTT. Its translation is CASSPQTGVIWNSPLHF. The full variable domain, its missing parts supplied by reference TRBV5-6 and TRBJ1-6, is DAGVTQSPTHLIKTRGQQVTLRCSPKSGHDTVSWYQQALGQGPQFIFQYYEEEERQRGNFPDRFSGHQFPNYSSELNVNALLLGDSALYLCASSPQTGVIWNSPLHFGNGTRLTVT.

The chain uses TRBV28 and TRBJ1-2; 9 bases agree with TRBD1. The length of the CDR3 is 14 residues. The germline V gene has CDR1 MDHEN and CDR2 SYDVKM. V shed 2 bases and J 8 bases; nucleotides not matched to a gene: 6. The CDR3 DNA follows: TGTGCCAGCAGTTTACCCGGACAGGGGAACGGCTACACCTTC. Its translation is CASSLPGQGNGYTF.

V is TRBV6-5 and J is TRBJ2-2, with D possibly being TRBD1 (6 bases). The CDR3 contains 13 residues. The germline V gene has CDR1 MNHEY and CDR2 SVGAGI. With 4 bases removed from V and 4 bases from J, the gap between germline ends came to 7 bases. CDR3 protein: CASSWDITGELFF. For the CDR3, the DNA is TGTGCCAGCAGTTGGGACATCACCGGGGAGCTGTTTTTT.

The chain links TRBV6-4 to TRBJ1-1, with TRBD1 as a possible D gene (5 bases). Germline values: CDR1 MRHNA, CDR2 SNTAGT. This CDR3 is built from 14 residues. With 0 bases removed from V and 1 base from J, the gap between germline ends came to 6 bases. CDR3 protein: CASSDSTENTEAFF. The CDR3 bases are TGTGCCAGCAGTGACTCGACAGAGAACACTGAAGCTTTCTTT.

In DNA, the CDR3 is TGTGCCACCAGCAGAGATCAGGGGGCCACTGGTACGCAGTATTTT. It yields the protein CATSRDQGATGTQYF. The chain links TRBV15 to TRBJ2-3; TRBD1 matches at 8 bases. CDR1 and CDR2 from the germline V gene are LNHNV and YYDKDF (reference sequence). The CDR3 is 15 residues long. Losses at the gene ends were 0 bases for V and 8 bases for J; bases not matched to a gene: 7.

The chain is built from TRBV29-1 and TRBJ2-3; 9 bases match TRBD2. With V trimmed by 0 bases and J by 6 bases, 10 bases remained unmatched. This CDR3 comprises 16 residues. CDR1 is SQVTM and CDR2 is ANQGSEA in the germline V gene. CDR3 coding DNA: TGCAGCGTTGAAGATCTTGGCGGGGGGGCCATGGATACGCAGTATTTT. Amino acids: CSVEDLGGGAMDTQYF.

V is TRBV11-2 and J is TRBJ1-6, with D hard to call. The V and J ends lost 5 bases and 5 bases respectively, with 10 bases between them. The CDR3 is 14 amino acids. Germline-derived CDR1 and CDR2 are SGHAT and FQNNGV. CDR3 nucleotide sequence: TGTGCCAGCAGCCCGTCCCCGGATAATTCACCCCTCCACTTT. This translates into CASSPSPDNSPLHF. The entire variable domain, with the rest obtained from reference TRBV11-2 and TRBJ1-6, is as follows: EAGVAQSPRYKIIEKRQSVAFWCNPISGHATLYWYQQILGQGPKLLIQFQNNGVVDDSQLPKDRFSAERLKGVDSTLKIQPAKLEDSAVYLCASSPSPDNSPLHFGNGTRLTVT.

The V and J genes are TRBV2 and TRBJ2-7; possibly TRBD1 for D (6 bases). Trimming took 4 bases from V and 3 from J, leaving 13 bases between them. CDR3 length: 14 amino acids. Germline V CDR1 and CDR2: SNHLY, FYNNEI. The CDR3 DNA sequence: TGTGCCAGCAGTGGGCTGGCAGGGGACTACGAGCAGTACTTC. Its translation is CASSGLAGDYEQYF.

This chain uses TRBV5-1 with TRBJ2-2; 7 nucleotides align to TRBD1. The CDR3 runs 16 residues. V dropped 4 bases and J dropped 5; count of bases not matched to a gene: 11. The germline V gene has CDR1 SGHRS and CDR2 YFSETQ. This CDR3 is CASSPLRQGRTGELFF. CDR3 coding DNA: TGCGCCAGCAGCCCTCTACGACAGGGTAGGACCGGGGAGCTGTTTTTT.

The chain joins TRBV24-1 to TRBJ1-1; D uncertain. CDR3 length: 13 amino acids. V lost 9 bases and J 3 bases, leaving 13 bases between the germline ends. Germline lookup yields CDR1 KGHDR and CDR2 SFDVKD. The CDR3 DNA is TGTGCCACCCAAGAGGGTGTTGACACTGAAGCTTTCTTT. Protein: CATQEGVDTEAFF.

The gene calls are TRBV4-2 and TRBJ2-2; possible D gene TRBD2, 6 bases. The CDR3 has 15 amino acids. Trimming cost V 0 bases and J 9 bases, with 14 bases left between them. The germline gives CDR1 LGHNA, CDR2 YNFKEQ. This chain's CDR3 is CASSQDGGNQRELFF. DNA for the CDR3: TGTGCCAGCAGCCAAGATGGGGGGAACCAAAGGGAGCTGTTTTTT.

The CDR3 sequence is CASSLDPTGSGLFF. In DNA form, the CDR3 reads TGTGCCAGCAGCCTCGACCCTACAGGGAGTGGGCTGTTTTTT. This chain links TRBV3-1 (or the pseudogene TRBV3-2) with TRBJ2-2, with a tentative D call TRBD1 (6 bases). Germline assignment: CDR1 LGHDT and CDR2 YNNKEL (reference sequence). V lost 4 bases and J 13 bases, leaving 19 bases between the germline ends. The length of the CDR3 is 14 residues.

The CDR3 DNA reads as TGTGCCAGTAGTATGTCTAGCAGGTACACGCAGTATTTT. Its protein is CASSMSSRYTQYF. V usage is TRBV19 and J usage is TRBJ2-3, with a weak D call TRBD2 (5 bases). V lost 3 bases and J lost 9, with 13 bases in between. The germline V gene has CDR1 LNHDA and CDR2 SQIVND (reference sequence). The CDR3 consists of 13 residues.